Listed here are 8 T cell receptor beta chains from one sample, sequenced in a study of blood T cell repertoires in COVID-19. Only in-frame clones appear in the TCRdb table, and some are missing; sequencing was by immunoSEQ multiplex PCR. Of approximately 400,000 clones listed, approximately 90% are singletons. The sequencing sample was made of PBMCs or T cells enriched from blood (not recorded which). These receptors were collected from a middle-aged woman who had been exposed to COVID-19.

The chain joins TRBV3-1 (or the pseudogene TRBV3-2) to TRBJ1-4; D possibly corresponds to TRBD1 (5 bases). The CDR3 spans 14 residues. The V end lost 4 bases, the J end lost 6 bases, and 12 bases lay between the germline ends. Germline CDR1 reads LGHDT; CDR2 reads YNNKEL (reference sequence). This CDR3 reads CASSPSQGDEKLFF. The CDR3 DNA is TGTGCCAGCAGCCCCAGCCAGGGTGATGAAAAACTGTTTTTT.

The rearrangement uses TRBV6-1 and TRBJ1-2; 9 bases match TRBD1. This CDR3 has 19 amino acids. After removal of 4 bases from V and 4 bases from J, the junction contained 19 bases not matched to a gene. Looked up from germline, CDR1 is MNHNS and CDR2 is SASEGT. CDR3 DNA: TGTGCCAGCAGTGCTCACAGGGGGCGCAGTGTACGGGGGACCTATGGCTACACCTTC. This translates into CASSAHRGRSVRGTYGYTF.

This clone was counted once. The chain recombines TRBV6-5 with TRBJ2-7; D not certain. CDR1 and CDR2 (germline): MNHEY, SVGAGI. The CDR3 sequence is 14 residues long. With 0 bases removed from V and 5 bases from J, the gap between germline ends came to 11 bases. This chain's CDR3 is CASSYSVSRDEQYF. The CDR3, as DNA: TGTGCCAGCAGTTACTCCGTAAGCCGGGACGAGCAGTACTTC.

V is TRBV10-3 and J is TRBJ2-7, with a weak D call TRBD2 (5 bases). Germline values: CDR1 ENHRY, CDR2 SYGVKD. V dropped 4 bases and J dropped 6 bases, with 16 bases sitting between them. The CDR3 runs 14 residues. The CDR3 is CAISGAGIRAEQYF. In nucleotides, the CDR3 is TGTGCCATCAGTGGAGCCGGGATCCGGGCCGAGCAGTACTTC.

The chain employs TRBV7-2 and TRBJ1-6; 7 bases agree with TRBD1. The CDR3 extends over 16 amino acids. V lost 5 bases to trimming and J lost 6 bases; unmatched junction nucleotides: 10. Germline CDR1 SGHTA, CDR2 FQGNSA. The CDR3 protein is CASSRDSAILNSPLHF. The CDR3 DNA follows: TGTGCCAGCAGCAGGGACAGTGCGATCCTTAATTCACCCCTCCACTTT.

The V gene is TRBV12-3 or TRBV12-4, the J gene TRBJ1-3; TRBD1 aligns across 8 bases. Unmatched junction bases numbered 0, after V lost 6 bases and J lost 2 bases. There are 13 residues in the CDR3. DNA of the CDR3: TGTGCCAGCAGACAGGGGGCTGGAAACACCATATATTTT. It codes for CASRQGAGNTIYF.

The CDR3, as DNA: TGTGCCAGCAGTTTAGACGCTGAGTATGGCTACACCTTC. Amino acid sequence: CASSLDAEYGYTF. This chain connects TRBV12-3 or TRBV12-4 to TRBJ1-2; D unresolved. The CDR3 runs 13 residues. The V and J ends lost 1 base and 5 bases respectively, with 8 bases between them.

The sample holds one count of this clone. The V call is TRBV19, the J call TRBJ1-5, with unresolved D. Looked up from germline, CDR1 is LNHDA and CDR2 is SQIVND (reference sequence). The V gene lost 3 bases and the J gene lost 1 base, with 10 bases spanning the gap. CDR3 size: 15 residues. The CDR3 nucleotides read TGTGCCAGTAGTATCGTCGGGGTAAGCAATCAGCCCCAGCATTTT. This encodes CASSIVGVSNQPQHF.